This passage covers 20 T cell receptor beta chains from one sample sequenced in a study of T cell changes during pregnancy in multiple sclerosis. Some clones are missing from TCRdb's copy, which holds only in-frame ones; the method was immunoSEQ multiplex PCR. The sample shows about 42,000 clones, about 91% of them seen only once. The material sequenced was CD4+ T cells from peripheral blood mononuclear cells, taken in the second trimester of pregnancy. The receptors derive from a female donor in good health, enrolled as a control in a pregnancy study.

The chain has TRBV7-9 and TRBJ1-5; no reliable D call. CDR1 is SEHNR and CDR2 is FQNEAQ in the germline V gene (reference sequence). Trimming cost V 6 bases and J 4 bases, with 13 bases left between them. This CDR3 region has 14 residues. The CDR3: CASRASGRNQPQHF. In DNA, the CDR3 is TGTGCCAGCAGAGCCTCGGGGAGGAATCAGCCCCAGCATTTT.

DNA for the CDR3: TGTGCCACCAGCAGCGCTCGGACAGGGGGGAATCAGCCCCAGCATTTT. This encodes CATSSARTGGNQPQHF. The chain joins TRBV15 to TRBJ1-5, with TRBD1 identical over 10 bases. CDR1 is LNHNV and CDR2 is YYDKDF in the germline V gene (reference sequence). This CDR3 has 16 amino acids. With V trimmed by 3 bases and J by 4 bases, 6 bases remained unmatched.

This clone came up a few times. This chain connects TRBV18 to TRBJ1-1; no firm D call. Per germline, CDR1 KGHSH and CDR2 LQKENI. With 2 bases removed from V and 4 bases from J, the gap between germline ends came to 17 bases. The CDR3 is 16 amino acids. The CDR3 loop reads CASSPTSLARRTEAFF. In DNA, the CDR3 is TGTGCCAGCTCACCAACGAGCCTCGCGCGTCGCACTGAAGCTTTCTTT.

CDR3 DNA sequence: TGTGCCAGCAGTCCTCCGCAGGGAGGGGGGACCCAGTACTTC. Encoded protein: CASSPPQGGGTQYF. The chain employs TRBV28 and TRBJ2-5; weak D call: TRBD2 (7 bases). Trimming left V 5 bases short and J 7 bases short, with 17 bases between. Looked up from germline, CDR1 is MDHEN and CDR2 is SYDVKM. This CDR3 comprises 14 residues.

CDR3 sequence reads: CASSQDRAVLGAEAFF. The CDR3 nucleotides are TGCGCCAGCAGCCAAGATCGGGCGGTCCTCGGGGCTGAAGCTTTCTTT. The chain carries TRBV4-3 and TRBJ1-1; D gene ambiguous. The CDR3 runs to 16 residues. Between the trimmed V and J ends, which lost 0 bases and 6 bases, there was a span of 17 bases. Germline loops: CDR1 LGHNA, CDR2 YSLEER.

The chain has TRBV4-1 and TRBJ2-3, with 11 bases matching TRBD2. The V and J ends lost 6 bases and 4 bases, in that order; junction bases with no gene match: 3. The CDR3 contains 14 residues. The germline CDR1 and CDR2 sequences are MGHRA and YSYEKL. The CDR3 nucleotides are TGCGCCAGCAGAGTAGCGGGGGGGCCAGATACGCAGTATTTT. It encodes CASRVAGGPDTQYF.

The genes are TRBV11-2 and TRBJ2-1, with D hard to call. Trimming cost V 0 bases and J 8 bases, with 14 bases left between them. Germline-derived CDR1 and CDR2 are SGHAT and FQNNGV. CDR3 length: 15 amino acids. DNA of the CDR3: TGTGCCAGCAGCTTAGATCAAGGCCAGAGCGATGAGCAGTTCTTC. This sequence encodes CASSLDQGQSDEQFF.

The chain employs TRBV14 and TRBJ2-3; unclear D gene. This CDR3 region has 14 residues. V was pared by 2 bases and J by 4 bases, with 10 bases between. Germline CDR1 and CDR2: SGHDN and FVKESK. CDR3 sequence: CASSQNPVADTQYF. CDR3 bases: TGTGCCAGCAGCCAAAATCCCGTCGCAGATACGCAGTATTTT.

The rearrangement joins TRBV5-1 to TRBJ2-2; 10 nucleotides agree with TRBD2. Germline V gene sequence: CDR1 SGHRS, CDR2 YFSETQ. Unmatched junction bases numbered 8, after V lost 4 bases and J lost 5 bases. The CDR3 is made up of 16 amino acids. The DNA of the CDR3 is TGCGCCAGCAGCCGACGGACTAGCGGCGAGACCGGGGAGCTGTTTTTT. Its translation: CASSRRTSGETGELFF. The entire variable domain, with the rest obtained from reference TRBV5-1 and TRBJ2-2, is as follows: KAGVTQTPRYLIKTRGQQVTLSCSPISGHRSVSWYQQTPGQGLQFLFEYFSETQRNKGNFPGRFSGRQFSNSRSEMNVSTLELGDSALYLCASSRRTSGETGELFFGEGSRLTVL.

The chain employs TRBV28 and TRBJ2-1; D is perhaps TRBD2 (5 bases). Germline CDR1 MDHEN, CDR2 SYDVKM. The ends were cut back, 7 bases at V and 7 bases at J, with 11 bases in the middle. The CDR3 length is 12 residues. CDR3 residues: CASMKRGNEQFF. The CDR3 nucleotides read TGTGCCAGCATGAAACGGGGAAATGAGCAGTTCTTC.

The sample holds one count of this clone. This chain uses TRBV30 with TRBJ2-2; 7 bases agree with TRBD2. Per germline, CDR1 GTSNPN and CDR2 SVGIG (reference sequence). The CDR3 sequence is 15 residues long. Unmatched junction bases numbered 5, after V lost 4 bases and J lost 0 bases. The CDR3 is CAWKGRASNTGELFF. The CDR3 region has the DNA TGTGCCTGGAAAGGGAGGGCCTCGAACACCGGGGAGCTGTTTTTT.

Details on this clone: Its ends do not fully match the called genes, so a read error is possible. The gene calls are TRBV7-7 and TRBJ2-2; the D gene is possibly TRBD2 (5 bases). The CDR3 totals 17 residues. Looked up from germline, CDR1 is SSHAT and CDR2 is FNYEAQ (reference sequence). In DNA, the CDR3 is TGTGCTAGCAGCTTAGCTACTGGAGGCCCCGGCACCGGGGAGCTGTTTTTT. This sequence encodes CASSLATGGPGTGELFF. The full variable domain, rest sourced from reference TRBV7-7 and TRBJ2-2, is GAGVSQSPRYKVTKRGQDVTLRCDPISSHATLYWYQQALGQGPEFLTYFNYEAQPDKSGLPSDRFSAERPEGSISTLTIQRTEQRDSAMYRCASSLATGGPGTGELFFGEGSRLTVL.

The CDR3 sequence is CASSSTGGFGNTIYF. For the CDR3, the DNA is TGCGCCAGCAGCTCTACAGGGGGCTTTGGAAACACCATATATTTT. This chain joins TRBV5-1 and TRBJ1-3; 9 bases map to TRBD1. The CDR3 has 15 amino acids. CDR1 is SGHRS and CDR2 is YFSETQ in the germline V gene. Unmatched junction bases numbered 4, after V lost 3 bases and J lost 3 bases.

The V and J genes are TRBV6-1 and TRBJ1-4; tentative D call: TRBD1 (5 bases). Germline values: CDR1 MNHNS, CDR2 SASEGT. CDR3 length equals 11 residues. With 6 bases removed from V and 12 bases from J, the gap between germline ends came to 11 bases. CDR3 in amino acids: CASRYGGELFF. For the CDR3, the DNA is TGTGCCAGCAGGTACGGGGGAGAACTGTTTTTT.

The J gene is TRBJ2-1, the V gene TRBV9, with TRBD2 matching 9 bases. V shed 3 bases, J shed 7 bases, and the junction held 14 bases outside the gene matches. This CDR3 has 17 amino acids. Germline V CDR1 and CDR2: SGDLS, YYNGEE. The DNA for the CDR3 is TGTGCCAGCAGCGCACGAGCGCCGGGACTAGCTAAAAATGAGCAGTTCTTC. It yields the protein CASSARAPGLAKNEQFF.

The V and J genes are TRBV11-3 and TRBJ2-3; TRBD2 aligns across 9 bases. Germline loops: CDR1 SGHNT, CDR2 YENEEA. CDR3 size: 16 residues. The trim removed 5 bases at V and 0 bases at J, leaving 6 bases unmatched. The chain's CDR3 is CASSRGGAMSTDTQYF. DNA for the CDR3: TGTGCCAGCAGCCGCGGGGGGGCAATGAGCACAGATACGCAGTATTTT. The variable domain in full, with the rest retrieved from reference TRBV11-3 and TRBJ2-3, is EAGVVQSPRYKIIEKKQPVAFWCNPISGHNTLYWYLQNLGQGPELLIRYENEEAVDDSQLPKDRFSAERLKGVDSTLKIQPAELGDSAVYLCASSRGGAMSTDTQYFGPGTRLTVL.

This clone occurred a few times. The chain carries TRBV11-2 and TRBJ1-5; D may be TRBD1 (5 bases). Per germline, CDR1 SGHAT and CDR2 FQNNGV. Between the trimmed V and J ends, which lost 5 bases and 3 bases, there was a span of 11 bases. The CDR3 covers 14 residues. DNA for the CDR3: TGTGCCAGCAGCGCAAGGGACTACAATCAGCCCCAGCATTTT. Translated, it gives CASSARDYNQPQHF. Complete variable domain (other parts from reference TRBV11-2 and TRBJ1-5): EAGVAQSPRYKIIEKRQSVAFWCNPISGHATLYWYQQILGQGPKLLIQFQNNGVVDDSQLPKDRFSAERLKGVDSTLKIQPAKLEDSAVYLCASSARDYNQPQHFGDGTRLSIL.

V is TRBV6-5 and J is TRBJ1-3; D unresolved. Trimming took 8 bases from V and 0 from J, leaving 8 bases between them. The germline CDR1 and CDR2 sequences are MNHEY and SVGAGI. The CDR3 is made up of 13 amino acids. CDR3 nucleotides: TGTGCCAGCCGGCGGATCTCTGGAAACACCATATATTTT. Residues: CASRRISGNTIYF.

This chain joins TRBV18 and TRBJ2-2, with a possible D match to TRBD1 (6 bases). V lost 7 bases and J lost 3, with 15 bases in between. Germline V CDR1 and CDR2: KGHSH, LQKENI. The CDR3 is made up of 15 amino acids. CDR3 DNA: TGTGCCAGCTTACGCGGACAGATTTACACCGGGGAGCTGTTTTTT. Translated: CASLRGQIYTGELFF.

This clone was counted once. The CDR3 protein is CASSLERGEQYF. The DNA of the CDR3 is TGTGCCAGCAGCTTGGAGCGGGGGGAGCAGTACTTC. This sequence joins TRBV5-5 and TRBJ2-7; 8 positions agree with TRBD2. Trimming at V came to 0 bases and at J to 7 bases, leaving 0 bases not matched to a gene. CDR1 is SGHKS, CDR2 YYEKEE, per germline (reference sequence). CDR3 length equals 12 residues.